Each of the 21 T cell receptor beta chains below was sequenced from the same sample in a study of T cells in Graves' hyperthyroidism and ophthalmopathy. Authors of the study amplified TCR beta CDR3 regions from RNA transcripts. First-round RT-PCR with HTBI primers amplified the TCR CDR3 region. TCRdb reanalysed the multiplex PCR reads using MiXCR and keeps one entry per CDR3 protein. The sample includes some 490,000 distinct CDR3 sequences, about 15% of them seen just once. The specimen sequenced was blood. The source is a woman aged 25 to 39 with Graves' ophthalmopathy.

This clonotype occurred many times. The rearrangement uses TRBV30 and TRBJ1-6; D gene ambiguous. From germline, CDR1 is GTSNPN and CDR2 SVGIG (reference sequence). Between the trimmed V and J ends, which lost 3 bases and 7 bases, there was a span of 10 bases. The CDR3 sequence is 13 residues long. CDR3: CAWSPGPNSPLHF. The CDR3 nucleotides read TGTGCCTGGAGCCCAGGACCCAATTCACCCCTCCACTTT.

This clonotype was found many times. The CDR3 protein is CASSLSNMGHSPLHF. CDR3 DNA: TGTGCCAGCAGTTTATCTAATATGGGACATTCACCCCTCCACTTT. V and J are TRBV28 and TRBJ1-6, with TRBD1 as a possible D gene (5 bases). V was shortened by 1 base and J by 8 bases, with 12 bases between the two germline ends. The CDR3 loop spans 15 amino acids. CDR1 MDHEN and CDR2 SYDVKM come from the germline V gene. Looking up the rest from reference TRBV28 and TRBJ1-6 gives the full variable domain: DVKVTQSSRYLVKRTGEKVFLECVQDMDHENMFWYRQDPGLGLRLIYFSYDVKMKEKGDIPEGYSVSREKKERFSLILESASTNQTSMYLCASSLSNMGHSPLHFGNGTRLTVT.

This clonotype was counted between two and nine times. The CDR3 loop reads CASGLVGAGTYNEQYF. CDR3 nucleotides: TGTGCTAGTGGTTTGGTCGGGGCGGGGACCTACAATGAGCAGTACTTC. The chain uses TRBV12-5 and TRBJ2-1; D perhaps matches TRBD2 (6 bases). The DNA end is more similar to TRBJ2-7, so the J call may be wrong. CDR3 size: 16 residues. Germline V gene sequence: CDR1 LGHNT, CDR2 FRNRAP.

This clonotype was recorded at least ten times. The rearrangement joins TRBV6-1 to TRBJ2-1, with D unresolved. V lost 6 bases to trimming and J lost 5 bases, with 17 bases between them. From germline, CDR1 is MNHNS and CDR2 SASEGT. The CDR3 contains 15 residues. The CDR3 coding sequence is TGTGCCAGCAGCGGCGATACTTCGTTCGACAATGAGCAGTTCTTC. This codes for CASSGDTSFDNEQFF.

Concerning this clonotype: A much larger clone lies a single base off, so this may be a read error. This sequence joins TRBV28 and TRBJ1-1; D gene unclear. This CDR3 region has 13 residues. Trimming took 3 bases from V and 3 from J, leaving 8 bases between them. Germline V gives CDR1 MDHEN, CDR2 SYDVKM. The CDR3 is CASSLNEDTEAFF. The CDR3 bases are TGTGCCAGCAGTTTGAATGAGGACACTGAAGCTTTCTTT.

This chain uses TRBV5-6 with TRBJ2-1; D is unclear. The germline gives CDR1 SGHDT, CDR2 YYEEEE. The V end was cut by 0 bases, the J end by 3 bases, with 4 bases between. The CDR3 totals 13 residues. CDR3 sequence: CASSLVDYNEQFF. Here the CDR3 DNA reads TGTGCCAGCAGCTTGGTCGACTACAATGAGCAGTTCTTC. The variable domain in full, completed from reference TRBV5-6 and TRBJ2-1, reads DAGVTQSPTHLIKTRGQQVTLRCSPKSGHDTVSWYQQALGQGPQFIFQYYEEEERQRGNFPDRFSGHQFPNYSSELNVNALLLGDSALYLCASSLVDYNEQFFGPGTRLTVL.

This clonotype was seen more than once but under ten times. J is TRBJ2-3 and V is TRBV7-3, with 8 bases lining up with TRBD2. V was pared by 5 bases and J by 2 bases, with 6 bases of the junction left unmatched. The CDR3 totals 15 residues. Germline-derived CDR1 and CDR2 are SGHTA and FQGTGA. The CDR3 loop is CASSPAGANTDTQYF. The CDR3, as DNA: TGTGCCAGCAGCCCAGCGGGGGCGAACACAGATACGCAGTATTTT. The full variable domain, its missing parts supplied by reference TRBV7-3 and TRBJ2-3, is GAGVSQTPSNKVTEKGKYVELRCDPISGHTALYWYRQSLGQGPEFLIYFQGTGAADDSGLPNDRFFAVRPEGSVSTLKIQRTERGDSAVYLCASSPAGANTDTQYFGPGTRLTVL.

This clonotype has ten or more counts. The CDR3 DNA is TGTGCCAGCAGCTTAATCCAGGGTGGGGACTACGAGCAGTACTTC. Translation: CASSLIQGGDYEQYF. This chain connects TRBV7-9 to TRBJ2-7; possible D gene TRBD1, 5 bases. Germline V lookup: CDR1 SEHNR, CDR2 FQNEAQ (reference sequence). CDR3 length equals 15 residues. V dropped 2 bases and J dropped 3 bases, with 14 bases sitting between them.

In this sample, this clonotype turned up many times. In DNA, the CDR3 is TGTGCCAGCAGTGAAGGGACCCCGGTCACGGACGAGCAGTACTTC. This translates into CASSEGTPVTDEQYF. This rearrangement joins TRBV6-1 to TRBJ2-7; no firm D call. Germline values: CDR1 MNHNS, CDR2 SASEGT. V shed 1 base and J shed 5 bases, with 15 bases lying between them. This CDR3 comprises 15 residues.

This clonotype was counted between two and nine times. The V call is TRBV7-9, the J call TRBJ2-1; a weak D match, TRBD1 (5 bases). Germline V gene lookup returns CDR1 SEHNR and CDR2 FQNEAQ (reference sequence). V lost 5 bases and J lost 10, with 9 bases in between. The CDR3 runs 11 residues. CDR3 loop: CASSEAGEQFF. The DNA of the CDR3 is TGTGCCAGCAGCGAGGCAGGGGAGCAGTTCTTC.

This clonotype was recorded many times. V and J are TRBV20-1 and TRBJ2-7; TRBD2 matches at 7 bases. Germline CDR1 reads DFQATT; CDR2 reads SNEGSKA (reference sequence). The V segment lost 6 bases and the J segment 2 bases; nucleotides outside the gene matches: 10. The CDR3 runs 14 residues. The CDR3 DNA reads as TGCAGTGCCATACTGCCGGGAGGTACCTACGAGCAGTACTTC. It translates to CSAILPGGTYEQYF.

The V call is TRBV12-3 or TRBV12-4, the J call TRBJ1-1; maybe TRBD1 (5 bases). V dropped 7 bases and J dropped 4 bases, with 13 bases sitting between them. The length of the CDR3 is 13 residues. The CDR3 region is CASTWGGGTEAFF. In DNA form, the CDR3 reads TGTGCCAGCACGTGGGGGGGGGGCACTGAAGCTTTCTTT.

This clonotype has a count of ten or more. The genes are TRBV28 and TRBJ2-7; 7 nucleotides line up with TRBD2. Trimming removed 6 bases from V and 8 bases from J; junction bases left unmatched: 19. The germline gives CDR1 MDHEN, CDR2 SYDVKM. CDR3 length equals 16 residues. The CDR3 reads CASSLNTGTKIYQQYF. As DNA, the CDR3 is TGTGCCAGCAGCTTAAACACCGGGACTAAAATATACCAGCAGTACTTC.

V gene TRBV6-9 combines with J gene TRBJ2-6; the D is unclear. Per the germline V gene, CDR1 is MNHGY and CDR2 is SVAAGI. The CDR3 covers 16 residues. Trimming took 3 bases from V and 1 from J, leaving 10 bases between them. The CDR3 DNA reads as TGTGCCAGCAGTTACAGTCCCGGTTCTGGGGCCAACGTCCTGACTTTC. Protein sequence: CASSYSPGSGANVLTF.

This clonotype has ten or more counts. This chain connects TRBV5-1 to TRBJ1-6, with D perhaps TRBD1 (6 bases). Germline V gene data show CDR1 as SGHRS and CDR2 as YFSETQ. The length of the CDR3 is 14 residues. The V gene lost 1 base and the J gene lost 7 bases, with 9 bases spanning the gap. CDR3 coding DNA: TGCGCCAGCAGCTTGACAGGGAAAAATTCACCCCTCCACTTT. Protein product: CASSLTGKNSPLHF.

In its sample, this clonotype was seen many times. The chain uses TRBV28 and TRBJ1-1; 12 bases map to TRBD1. CDR3 length: 21 amino acids. Germline CDR1 MDHEN, CDR2 SYDVKM. V lost 5 bases to trimming and J lost 1 base; unmatched junction nucleotides: 20. The CDR3 here is CASSVGTGGFYLAAANTEAFF. CDR3 nucleotide sequence: TGTGCCAGCAGTGTCGGGACAGGGGGCTTTTATTTAGCGGCGGCGAACACTGAAGCTTTCTTT.

As regards this clonotype: A junction end diverges from the germline sequence, so it may reflect a read error. The chain couples TRBV13 to TRBJ2-1; no clear D. This CDR3 spans 16 amino acids. Germline V gives CDR1 PRHDT, CDR2 FYEKMQ (reference sequence). The CDR3 coding sequence is TGTGCCAGCAGCCTACAAATAACCTTCTCCCACAATGAGCAGTTCTTC. Translation: CASSLQITFSHNEQFF.

Many counts were recorded for this clonotype. The V and J genes are TRBV20-1 and TRBJ2-7; weak D call: TRBD1 (5 bases). The CDR3 consists of 14 residues. Trimming took 1 base from V and 5 from J, leaving 15 bases between them. Germline V gene data show CDR1 as DFQATT and CDR2 as SNEGSKA (reference sequence). The CDR3 sequence: CSARVLAGFNEQYF. The CDR3 DNA reads as TGCAGTGCTAGAGTTCTGGCAGGGTTTAACGAGCAGTACTTC.

This clonotype was seen repeatedly, ten times or more. The CDR3 DNA follows: TGTGCCAGCAGCACCCGACAGGGCTCCTACGAGCAGTACTTC. It specifies CASSTRQGSYEQYF. V is TRBV7-2 and J is TRBJ2-7; 7 bases agree with TRBD1. The J segment lost 0 bases and the V segment lost 5 bases, leaving 4 bases of the junction unmatched. The CDR3 covers 14 residues. The germline V gene encodes CDR1 SGHTA and CDR2 FQGNSA. The variable domain in full, completed from reference TRBV7-2 and TRBJ2-7, reads GAGVSQSPSNKVTEKGKDVELRCDPISGHTALYWYRQSLGQGLEFLIYFQGNSAPDKSGLPSDRFSAERTGGSVSTLTIQRTQQEDSAVYLCASSTRQGSYEQYFGPGTRLTVT.

The chain combines TRBV24-1 with TRBJ2-1; 9 bases are a match to TRBD1. V was pared by 4 bases and J by 1 base, with 4 bases of the junction left unmatched. Germline CDR1 and CDR2: KGHDR and SFDVKD. The CDR3 has 16 amino acids. The CDR3 is CATSDFGTGSYNEQFF. The CDR3 DNA sequence: TGTGCCACCAGTGACTTCGGGACAGGGTCCTACAATGAGCAGTTCTTC.

The sample holds many counts of this clonotype. This chain links TRBV6-1 with TRBJ2-2; TRBD1 matches at 8 bases. The germline V gene has CDR1 MNHNS and CDR2 SASEGT. The CDR3 extends over 15 amino acids. V trimming: 6 bases; J trimming: 5 bases; junction bases outside the gene matches: 8. CDR3: CASSPATGVTGELFF. The CDR3, as DNA: TGTGCCAGCAGCCCGGCGACAGGGGTTACCGGGGAGCTGTTTTTT.